One sample yielded the 12 T cell receptor beta chains listed below, sequenced in a study of blood T cell repertoires in COVID-19. Profiling relied on immunoSEQ multiplex PCR, and the TCRdb table lists in-frame clones only, not all of them. The sample holds around 80,000 clones, more than 80% seen once. Sample: peripheral blood. These receptors all stem from a human donor in a cohort sampled during active COVID-19.

The CDR3 nucleotides are TGCGCCAGCAGCCAAGATCCGGGAGTCAGAGGGTCCTACGAGCAGTACTTC. Translating gives CASSQDPGVRGSYEQYF. The chain employs TRBV4-1 and TRBJ2-7; a weak D match, TRBD2 (6 bases). Trimming removed 0 bases from V and 1 base from J, with 16 bases in between. Germline CDR1 is MGHRA and CDR2 is YSYEKL. The CDR3 spans 17 residues.

The chain recombines TRBV27 with TRBJ1-2, with 8 bases matching TRBD1. The germline V gene has CDR1 MNHEY and CDR2 SMNVEV (reference sequence). This CDR3 is built from 17 residues. The junction had 10 bases not matched to a gene; V was cut back by 0 bases and J by 4 bases. For the CDR3, the DNA is TGTGCCAGCAGTTTATCTGGACAGGGACGGTCCCTCTATGGCTACACCTTC. Translation: CASSLSGQGRSLYGYTF.

The rearrangement uses TRBV5-3 and TRBJ2-1, with 9 bases that match TRBD2. TRBV5-3 is an ORF; its function is uncertain. V lost 3 bases and J lost 9; bases outside the gene matches: 19. There are 18 residues in the CDR3. The CDR3 loop reads CARSCPPRRGGLFGEQFF. The DNA for the CDR3 is TGTGCCAGAAGCTGCCCTCCTAGGCGGGGGGGCTTATTCGGTGAGCAGTTCTTC.

The V gene is TRBV6-5, the J gene TRBJ2-1; 12 nucleotides match TRBD2. Germline-derived CDR1 and CDR2 are MNHEY and SVGAGI. J was trimmed by 3 bases and V by 5 bases; bases with no gene match: 2. The CDR3 covers 15 residues. The CDR3 loop reads CASSPGLAGYNEQFF. In nucleotides, the CDR3 is TGTGCCAGCAGTCCGGGACTAGCGGGCTACAATGAGCAGTTCTTC.

The chain links TRBV2 to TRBJ2-2; tentatively, D is TRBD1 (5 bases). V lost 4 bases and J lost 2, with 14 bases in between. This CDR3 is 16 amino acids long. In germline, CDR1 is SNHLY, CDR2 FYNNEI. For the CDR3, the DNA is TGTGCCAGCAGTGGCAGTCACAGGCCTAACACCGGGGAGCTGTTTTTT. It is translated as CASSGSHRPNTGELFF.

The V call is TRBV5-6, the J call TRBJ1-1, with D possibly matching TRBD1 (6 bases). The CDR3 length is 15 residues. V was shortened by 2 bases and J by 4 bases, with 15 bases between the two germline ends. Looked up from germline, CDR1 is SGHDT and CDR2 is YYEEEE. The CDR3, as DNA: TGTGCCAGCAGCTTCACAGGGCAGGGTGGCACTGAAGCTTTCTTT. Translation gives CASSFTGQGGTEAFF.

The gene calls are TRBV7-9 and TRBJ2-6, with D possibly matching TRBD1 (5 bases). Germline assignment: CDR1 SEHNR and CDR2 FQNEAQ (reference sequence). The CDR3 consists of 16 residues. With 4 bases removed from V and 2 bases from J, the gap between germline ends came to 12 bases. The CDR3 reads CASSSARVTGANVLTF. The DNA of the CDR3 is TGTGCCAGCAGCTCGGCCAGGGTTACTGGGGCCAACGTCCTGACTTTC.

The chain has TRBV6-5 and TRBJ1-4; 9 bases are shared with TRBD1. This CDR3 region has 16 residues. V lost 0 bases and J lost 10; bases outside the gene matches: 9. CDR1 and CDR2 (germline): MNHEY, SVGAGI. CDR3 residues: CASSYSPGQGPGKLFF. In DNA form, the CDR3 reads TGTGCCAGCAGTTACTCTCCGGGACAGGGACCCGGAAAACTGTTTTTT.

The CDR3 DNA reads TGTGCCAGCAGCCTTGATATCGCCGGGACTGCAACCGGGGAGCTGTTTTTT. It specifies CASSLDIAGTATGELFF. The chain is built from TRBV5-4 and TRBJ2-2; D might be TRBD2 (6 bases). V was clipped by 4 bases and J by 5 bases, with 21 bases between them. Germline loops: CDR1 SGHNT, CDR2 YYREEE (reference sequence). CDR3 size: 17 residues.

The chain recombines TRBV3-1 (or the pseudogene TRBV3-2) with TRBJ1-6, with D perhaps TRBD1 (6 bases). Trimming shortened V by 1 base and J by 10 bases, and 11 bases separated the two germline ends. CDR1 and CDR2 (germline): LGHDT, YNNKEL (reference sequence). The CDR3 totals 14 residues. Written as DNA, the CDR3 is TGTGCCAGCAGCCAAGCCAGGGGAGGGTCACCCCTCCACTTT. Translation gives CASSQARGGSPLHF.

This rearrangement joins TRBV27 to TRBJ2-7; weak D call: TRBD1 (6 bases). CDR3 length equals 14 residues. From germline, CDR1 is MNHEY and CDR2 SMNVEV (reference sequence). The V end lost 0 bases, the J end lost 2 bases, and 8 bases lay between the germline ends. The CDR3 DNA is TGTGCCAGCAGTTTATCGGACAGTGCCTACGAGCAGTACTTC. Protein: CASSLSDSAYEQYF.

The V gene is TRBV5-1, the J gene TRBJ2-1; a possible D gene is TRBD2 (5 bases). The CDR3 has 13 amino acids. Germline CDR1 is SGHRS and CDR2 is YFSETQ. The germline V and J ends were trimmed by 3 bases and 3 bases, with 7 bases remaining between them. The CDR3 sequence is CASSSGIYNEQFF. The CDR3 coding sequence is TGCGCCAGCAGCTCCGGGATCTACAATGAGCAGTTCTTC.